This T cell receptor beta chain stems from a study of blood T cell repertoires in COVID-19. Study in general: Some COVID-19 samples were acute and others convalescent; all came from the United States, Italy and Spain. The analysed material was cDNA or gDNA that came from T cells, B-cell-depleted T cells, or PBMCs.

Patients of the Seattle cohort, enrolled during active infection, were followed longitudinally. In the source study's methods: Amplifying reference gene primers gave estimates of nucleated cell counts. This table comes from immunoSEQ multiplex PCR, and its TCRdb copy is limited to in-frame clones, with some not included. V and J calls and clone size follow that table, whereas D and trimming were derived from the DNA. In the table there are 350,000 or so clones, over 85% of which are singletons. V lost 5 bases to trimming and J lost 0 bases; unmatched junction nucleotides: 2. Per the germline V gene, CDR1 is LNHDA and CDR2 is SQIVND (reference sequence). There are 15 residues in the CDR3.

Sample: peripheral blood. The clonotype comes from a woman aged 55-70 years with COVID-19, enrolled during active disease. The gene calls are TRBV19 and TRBJ2-7; 12 nucleotides agree with TRBD2. The CDR3 nucleotides read TGTGCCAGTAGTCTACTAGCGGGGGGCTCCTACGAGCAGTACTTC. It is translated as CASSLLAGGSYEQYF.